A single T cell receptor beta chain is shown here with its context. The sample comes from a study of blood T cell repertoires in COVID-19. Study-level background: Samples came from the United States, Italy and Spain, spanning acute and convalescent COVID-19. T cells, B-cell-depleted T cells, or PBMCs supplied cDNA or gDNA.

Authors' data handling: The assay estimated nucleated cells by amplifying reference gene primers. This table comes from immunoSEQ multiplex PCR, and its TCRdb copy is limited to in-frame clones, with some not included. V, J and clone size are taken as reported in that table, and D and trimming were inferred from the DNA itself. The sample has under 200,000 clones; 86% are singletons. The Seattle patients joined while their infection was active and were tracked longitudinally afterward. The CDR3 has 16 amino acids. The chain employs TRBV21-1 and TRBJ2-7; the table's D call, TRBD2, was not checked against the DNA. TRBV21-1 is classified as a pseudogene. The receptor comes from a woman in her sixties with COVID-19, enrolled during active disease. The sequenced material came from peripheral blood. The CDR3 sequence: CASSKVASGRFYEQYF. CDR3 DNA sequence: TGTGCCAGCAGCAAAGTGGCTAGCGGGAGGTTCTACGAGCAGTACTTC.